This entry lists 8 T cell receptor beta chains sequenced from one sample in a study of T cell responses to AZD1222 COVID-19 vaccine. Here immunoSEQ multiplex PCR was the method, and the copy in TCRdb shows in-frame clones only, minus some. The sample holds about 160,000 clones; about 91% are singletons and the top ten take around 1%. Sequencing was performed on peripheral blood, taken 28 days after the second AZD1222 dose. The receptors come from an adult who received the AZD1222 COVID-19 vaccine.

The CDR3 reads CASRDRGNTGELFF. CDR3 nucleotides: TGTGCCAGCCGGGACAGGGGGAACACCGGGGAGCTGTTTTTT. The J gene is TRBJ2-2, the V gene TRBV7-3; 10 positions match TRBD1. Losses at the gene ends were 8 bases for V and 1 base for J; bases not matched to a gene: 1. The CDR3 has 14 residues. Germline V gene data show CDR1 as SGHTA and CDR2 as FQGTGA.

This sequence joins TRBV5-4 and TRBJ2-3; D is unresolved. This CDR3 comprises 13 residues. V gave up 4 bases and J gave up 4 bases, with 10 bases separating them. CDR1 is SGHNT and CDR2 is YYREEE in the germline V gene (reference sequence). In DNA, the CDR3 is TGTGCCAGCAGCCCCAGAGGTGCAGATACGCAGTATTTT. Translated, it gives CASSPRGADTQYF.

The chain uses TRBV20-1 and TRBJ2-7, with 7 bases identical to TRBD1. V lost 4 bases to trimming and J lost 4 bases; unmatched junction nucleotides: 7. The CDR3 length is 13 residues. Germline loops: CDR1 DFQATT, CDR2 SNEGSKA (reference sequence). The CDR3 here is CSATDRAYYEQYF. In DNA form, the CDR3 reads TGCAGTGCTACTGACAGGGCGTATTACGAGCAGTACTTC.

V usage is TRBV2 and J usage is TRBJ1-1; D ambiguous. The CDR3 runs 13 residues. The V end was cut by 4 bases, the J end by 3 bases, with 9 bases between. Germline V gene data show CDR1 as SNHLY and CDR2 as FYNNEI. CDR3 nucleotides: TGTGCCAGCAGTGTTCGGGTAGACACTGAAGCTTTCTTT. Translated: CASSVRVDTEAFF.

The chain employs TRBV7-2 and TRBJ1-1; possible D gene TRBD1, 5 bases. CDR1 and CDR2 (germline): SGHTA, FQGNSA. With 1 base removed from V and 7 bases from J, the gap between germline ends came to 10 bases. The CDR3 has 13 amino acids. The CDR3 protein is CASSLVTALEAFF. The CDR3 DNA is TGTGCCAGCAGCTTAGTGACAGCTCTTGAAGCTTTCTTT.

The chain combines TRBV6-5 with TRBJ1-5; no reliable D call. CDR1 and CDR2 from the germline V gene are MNHEY and SVGAGI. This CDR3 spans 12 amino acids. V was clipped by 7 bases and J by 9 bases, with 13 bases between them. In DNA form, the CDR3 reads TGTGCCAGCATGGCTGGGAGCGGGCCCCAGCATTTT. Translation gives CASMAGSGPQHF.

The J gene is TRBJ1-1, the V gene TRBV2; 8 nucleotides align to TRBD1. Trimming took 6 bases from V and 3 from J; bases not matched to a gene: 3. Germline V CDR1 and CDR2: SNHLY, FYNNEI. The CDR3 has 13 residues. The CDR3 loop is CASRGQEDTEAFF. Here the CDR3 DNA reads TGTGCCAGCAGGGGACAGGAAGACACTGAAGCTTTCTTT.

This clone is a singleton in its sample. This sample includes further DNA sequences coding for the same CDR3. The V gene is TRBV5-5, the J gene TRBJ1-1; D remains ambiguous. V gave up 0 bases and J gave up 1 base, with 4 bases separating them. The CDR3 is 13 residues long. The V gene's germline CDR1 is SGHKS and CDR2 YYEKEE (reference sequence). This CDR3 is CASSLEGNTEAFF. CDR3 DNA sequence: TGTGCCAGCAGCTTGGAGGGGAACACTGAAGCTTTCTTT. The full variable domain, completed using reference TRBV5-5 and TRBJ1-1, is DAGVTQSPTHLIKTRGQQVTLRCSPISGHKSVSWYQQVLGQGPQFIFQYYEKEERGRGNFPDRFSARQFPNYSSELNVNALLLGDSALYLCASSLEGNTEAFFGQGTRLTVV.